These T cell receptor beta chains were read from a single sample in a study of identical twins. MiXCR, run by TCRdb on the 5' RACE reads, gives a single entry per CDR3 protein. The data contain 1.5 million or so distinct CDR3 sequences, roughly a third of them singletons. Sequencing was done on a sample of cord blood. The receptors were sampled from a newborn girl in good health. The CDR3 runs from the conserved cysteine through the conserved F or W. A D gene is named only where the DNA matches it firmly. Expanded clones get a size class; other rows say once, few or many, or leave the size out.

D gene: -
J gene: TRBJ1-2
V gene: TRBV4-2
clone size: -
CDR3 DNA: TGTGCCAGCAGCCAAGACGCCAGCCCAAAGAATAACTATGGCTACACCTTC
CDR3 protein: CASSQDASPKNNYGYTF

D gene: -
J gene: TRBJ1-1
V gene: TRBV6-1
clone size: -
CDR3 DNA: TGTGCCAGCAGGATATTGACCCTTTTGGAGACTGAAGCTTTCTTT
CDR3 protein: CASRILTLLETEAFF

D gene: -
J gene: TRBJ2-2
V gene: TRBV13
clone size: -
CDR3 DNA: TGTGCCAGCAGCTTCGACAGGAGATCCACCGGGGAGCTGTTTTTT
CDR3 protein: CASSFDRRSTGELFF

D gene: TRBD1
J gene: TRBJ1-1
V gene: TRBV7-9
clone size: many
CDR3 DNA: TGTGCCAGCAGTCCCCGCGACAGGGGAAACACTGAAGCTTTCTTT
CDR3 protein: CASSPRDRGNTEAFF

D gene: -
J gene: TRBJ2-1
V gene: TRBV2
clone size: -
CDR3 DNA: TGTGCCAGCAGTGAAGACGTCGGGGTCTCCTACAATGAGCAGTTCTTC
CDR3 protein: CASSEDVGVSYNEQFF

D gene: -
J gene: TRBJ2-7
V gene: TRBV12-3/TRBV12-4
clone size: -
CDR3 DNA: TGTGCCAGCAGTTGGGGGGCCCATTACGAGCAGTACTTC
CDR3 protein: CASSWGAHYEQYF

D gene: -
J gene: TRBJ1-2
V gene: TRBV25-1
clone size: -
CDR3 DNA: TGTGCCAGCAGTGGACCCGAAAACAGAGCGTATGGCTACACCTTC
CDR3 protein: CASSGPENRAYGYTF

D gene: -
J gene: TRBJ1-2
V gene: TRBV27
clone size: few
CDR3 DNA: TGTGCCAGCAGATACAGGGAAGGGAATGGCTACACCTTC
CDR3 protein: CASRYREGNGYTF

D gene: -
J gene: TRBJ2-5
V gene: TRBV5-1
clone size: -
CDR3 DNA: TGCGCCGGCAGTTTCGGGCGACTCATGCAAGAGACCCAGTACTTC
CDR3 protein: CAGSFGRLMQETQYF

D gene: -
J gene: TRBJ2-4
V gene: TRBV4-2
clone size: -
CDR3 DNA: TGTGCCAGCAGCCAAGTTGTTAACTACCATGAGCAGTACTTC
CDR3 protein: CASSQVVNYHEQYF

D gene: -
J gene: TRBJ2-2
V gene: TRBV7-9
clone size: -
CDR3 DNA: TGTGCCAGCAGCTTCACATTCTCGACAGCCAACACCGGGGAGCTGTTTTTT
CDR3 protein: CASSFTFSTANTGELFF

D gene: -
J gene: TRBJ1-2
V gene: TRBV7-6
clone size: -
CDR3 DNA: TGTGCCAGCAGCTTAACAGGCAGGGGTAGTGACTATGGCTACACCTTC
CDR3 protein: CASSLTGRGSDYGYTF

D gene: -
J gene: TRBJ1-5
V gene: TRBV18
clone size: -
CDR3 DNA: TGTGCCAGCTCACCCTCCGGGACAAGTCAGCCCCAGCATTTT
CDR3 protein: CASSPSGTSQPQHF

D gene: TRBD2
J gene: TRBJ2-1
V gene: TRBV29-1
clone size: -
CDR3 DNA: TGCAGCGTTGAAGGGTTGGCTAGCGGGATCAATGAGCAGTTCTTC
CDR3 protein: CSVEGLASGINEQFF

D gene: TRBD1
J gene: TRBJ2-7
V gene: TRBV28
clone size: -
CDR3 DNA: TGTGCCAGCAAGACAGGGACCTTGAACAATGAGCAGTACTTC
CDR3 protein: CASKTGTLNNEQYF

D gene: TRBD1
J gene: TRBJ2-7
V gene: TRBV29-1
clone size: -
CDR3 DNA: TGCAGCGTTGAAAAATGGGGAGGGGGACAGGGAAATTCGAAACAGTACTTC
CDR3 protein: CSVEKWGGGQGNSKQYF

D gene: -
J gene: TRBJ2-7
V gene: TRBV4-2
clone size: -
CDR3 DNA: TGTGCCAGCAGCCCCCGGGAGGGGACAGACTACGAGCAGTACTTC
CDR3 protein: CASSPREGTDYEQYF

D gene: -
J gene: TRBJ2-1
V gene: TRBV27
clone size: many
CDR3 DNA: TGTGCCAGCAGTTTCCCAGGGTCCTACAATGAGCAGTTCTTC
CDR3 protein: CASSFPGSYNEQFF

D gene: TRBD2
J gene: TRBJ2-1
V gene: TRBV7-2
clone size: -
CDR3 DNA: TGTGCCAGCAGCTTAATATCGGGGCTAGCGGATCACAATGAGCAGTTCTTC
CDR3 protein: CASSLISGLADHNEQFF

D gene: -
J gene: TRBJ2-3
V gene: TRBV12-3/TRBV12-4
clone size: many
CDR3 DNA: TGCGCCAGCAGCTCGCTTGGGAGCACAGATACGCAGTATTTT
CDR3 protein: CASSSLGSTDTQYF

D gene: TRBD1
J gene: TRBJ1-2
V gene: TRBV20-1
clone size: once
CDR3 DNA: TGCAGTGCTAGAGCCGGGACAGGCGTTTATGGCTACACCTTC
CDR3 protein: CSARAGTGVYGYTF

D gene: TRBD1
J gene: TRBJ2-7
V gene: TRBV4-1
clone size: -
CDR3 DNA: TGCGCCAGCAGCCAAGATCAGGGGGCAATAGCCTACGAGCAGTACTTC
CDR3 protein: CASSQDQGAIAYEQYF

D gene: -
J gene: TRBJ2-3
V gene: TRBV25-1
clone size: -
CDR3 DNA: TGTGCCAGCAGTGAATCGGACTCAAGCACAGATACGCAGTATTTT
CDR3 protein: CASSESDSSTDTQYF

D gene: -
J gene: TRBJ1-1
V gene: TRBV5-1
clone size: few
CDR3 DNA: TGCGCCAGCAGCTTGGTATCAGGGTCCACTGAAGCTTTCTTT
CDR3 protein: CASSLVSGSTEAFF

D gene: -
J gene: TRBJ1-6
V gene: TRBV2
clone size: -
CDR3 DNA: TGTGCCAGCGAGACAGGTGGGGGTAATTCACCCCTCCACTTT
CDR3 protein: CASETGGGNSPLHF

D gene: -
J gene: TRBJ2-3
V gene: TRBV9
clone size: -
CDR3 DNA: TGTGCCAGCAGCGTTACGACTACCAGAGGAGATACGCAGTATTTT
CDR3 protein: CASSVTTTRGDTQYF

D gene: -
J gene: TRBJ1-1
V gene: TRBV20-1
clone size: -
CDR3 DNA: TGCAGTGCTAGAGACCTATTACATCCCCCCACTGAAGCTTTCTTT
CDR3 protein: CSARDLLHPPTEAFF

D gene: TRBD2
J gene: TRBJ2-3
V gene: TRBV7-9
clone size: -
CDR3 DNA: TGTGCCAGCAGCTTATATTGGGGTCAAGGTAGCGGGGCCTACACAGATACGCAGTATTTT
CDR3 protein: CASSLYWGQGSGAYTDTQYF

D gene: TRBD2
J gene: TRBJ2-1
V gene: TRBV3-1
clone size: few
CDR3 DNA: TGTGCCAGCAGCGGTGTAGCGGGATGGTCCTACAATGAGCAGTTCTTC
CDR3 protein: CASSGVAGWSYNEQFF

D gene: TRBD2
J gene: TRBJ2-5
V gene: TRBV12-3/TRBV12-4
clone size: -
CDR3 DNA: TGTGCCAGCAGGAGGACTAGCGGGAGCTTGGAGACCCAGTACTTC
CDR3 protein: CASRRTSGSLETQYF

D gene: -
J gene: TRBJ1-2
V gene: TRBV2
clone size: few
CDR3 DNA: TGTGCCAGCAGGTTCAATTCCGGGACGCAAGGCTATGGCTACACCTTC
CDR3 protein: CASRFNSGTQGYGYTF

D gene: -
J gene: TRBJ2-5
V gene: TRBV7-9
clone size: few
CDR3 DNA: TGTGCCAGCAGCTTAGTCCGGCCACTATCACAAGAGACCCAGTACTTC
CDR3 protein: CASSLVRPLSQETQYF